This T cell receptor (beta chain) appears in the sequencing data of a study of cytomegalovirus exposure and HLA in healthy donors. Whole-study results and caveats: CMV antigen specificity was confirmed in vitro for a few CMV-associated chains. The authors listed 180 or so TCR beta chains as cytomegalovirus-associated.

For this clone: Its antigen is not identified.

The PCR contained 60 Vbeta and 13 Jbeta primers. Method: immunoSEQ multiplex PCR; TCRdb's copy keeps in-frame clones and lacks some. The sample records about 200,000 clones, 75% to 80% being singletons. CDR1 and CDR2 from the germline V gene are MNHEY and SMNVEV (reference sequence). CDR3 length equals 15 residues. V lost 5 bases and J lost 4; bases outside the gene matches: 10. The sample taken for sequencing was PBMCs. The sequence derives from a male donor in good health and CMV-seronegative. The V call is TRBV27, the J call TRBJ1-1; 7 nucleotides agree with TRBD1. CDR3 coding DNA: TGTGCCAGCAGTAAGCGACGACAGGGTGCCACTGAAGCTTTCTTT. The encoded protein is CASSKRRQGATEAFF.